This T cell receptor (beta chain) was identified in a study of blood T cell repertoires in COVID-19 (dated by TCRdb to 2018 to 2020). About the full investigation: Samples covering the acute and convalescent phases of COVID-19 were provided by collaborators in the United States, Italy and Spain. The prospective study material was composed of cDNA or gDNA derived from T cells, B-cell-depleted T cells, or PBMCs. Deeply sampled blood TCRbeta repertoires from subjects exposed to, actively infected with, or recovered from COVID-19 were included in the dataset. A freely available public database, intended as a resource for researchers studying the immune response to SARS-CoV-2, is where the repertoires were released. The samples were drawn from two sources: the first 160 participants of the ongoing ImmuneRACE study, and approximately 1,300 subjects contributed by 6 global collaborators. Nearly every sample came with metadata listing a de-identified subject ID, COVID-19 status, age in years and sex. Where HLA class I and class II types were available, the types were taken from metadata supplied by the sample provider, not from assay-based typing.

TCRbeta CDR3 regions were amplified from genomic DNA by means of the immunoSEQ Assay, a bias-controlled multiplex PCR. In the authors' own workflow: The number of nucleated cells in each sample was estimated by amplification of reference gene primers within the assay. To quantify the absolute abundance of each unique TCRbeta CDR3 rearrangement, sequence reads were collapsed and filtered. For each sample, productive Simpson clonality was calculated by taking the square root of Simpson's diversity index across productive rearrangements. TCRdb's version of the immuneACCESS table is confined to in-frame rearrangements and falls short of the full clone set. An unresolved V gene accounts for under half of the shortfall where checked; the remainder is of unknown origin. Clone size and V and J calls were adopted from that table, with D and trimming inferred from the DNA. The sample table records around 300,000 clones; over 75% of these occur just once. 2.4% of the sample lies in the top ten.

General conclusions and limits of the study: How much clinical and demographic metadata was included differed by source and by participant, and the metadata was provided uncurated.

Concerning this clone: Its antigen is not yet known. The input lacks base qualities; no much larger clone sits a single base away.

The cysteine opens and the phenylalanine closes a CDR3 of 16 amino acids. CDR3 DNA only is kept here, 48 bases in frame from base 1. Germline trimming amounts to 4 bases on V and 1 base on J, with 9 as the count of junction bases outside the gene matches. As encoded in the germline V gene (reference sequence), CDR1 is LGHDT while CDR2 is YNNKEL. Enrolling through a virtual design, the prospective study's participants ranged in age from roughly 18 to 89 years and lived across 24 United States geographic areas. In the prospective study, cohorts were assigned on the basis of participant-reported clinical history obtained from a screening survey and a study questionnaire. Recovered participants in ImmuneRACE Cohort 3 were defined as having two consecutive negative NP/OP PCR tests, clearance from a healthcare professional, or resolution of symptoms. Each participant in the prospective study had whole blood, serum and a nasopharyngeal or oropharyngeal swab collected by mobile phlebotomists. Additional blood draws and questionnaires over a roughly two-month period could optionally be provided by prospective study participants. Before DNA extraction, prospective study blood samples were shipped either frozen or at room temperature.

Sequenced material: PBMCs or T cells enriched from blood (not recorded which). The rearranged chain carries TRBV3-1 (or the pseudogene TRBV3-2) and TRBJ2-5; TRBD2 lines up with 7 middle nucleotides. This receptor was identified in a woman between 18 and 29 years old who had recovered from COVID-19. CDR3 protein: CASSPRGAGPQETQYF. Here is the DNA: TGTGCCAGCAGCCCACGGGGAGCGGGGCCCCAAGAGACCCAGTACTTC.